The sequence of this TCR beta chain was determined in a study of regulatory T cells in long-lasting Graves disease. Building the TCR beta libraries relied on iRepertoire HTBI primers, and CDR3 regions underwent Arm-PCR. In the source study's methods: From all samples, identification returned over 11 TRBJ and approximately 61 TRBV segments. TCRdb called the multiplex PCR reads again in MiXCR, with one record for every CDR3 protein. In this record, the V and J calls reflect TCRdb's handling and not the investigators' own analysis. The table has about 530,000 distinct CDR3 sequences, 16% seen once. Time point reported: newly diagnosed GD, antithyroid drugs for less than 3 months. RNA isolated from PBMCs was used to make the TCR library. In addition, the sample was reused for a study of T cells in Graves' hyperthyroidism and ophthalmopathy. That work adds: Stable Graves' hyperthyroidism meant no ophthalmopathy progression within 18 months.

This receptor was obtained from a woman aged 35-65 years with Graves disease. This sample comprised peripheral blood mononuclear cells (PBMCs), obtained at new diagnosis, from a patient treated with antithyroid drugs.

The CDR3 nucleotides read TGTGCCAGCACCAACGGCCTAGGGATATACAATGAGCAGTTCTTC. This sequence encodes CASTNGLGIYNEQFF. The chain joins TRBV2 to TRBJ2-1; D is undetermined. The CDR3 is 15 residues long. Trimming removed 7 bases from V and 4 bases from J, with 17 bases in between. Looked up from germline, CDR1 is SNHLY and CDR2 is FYNNEI.